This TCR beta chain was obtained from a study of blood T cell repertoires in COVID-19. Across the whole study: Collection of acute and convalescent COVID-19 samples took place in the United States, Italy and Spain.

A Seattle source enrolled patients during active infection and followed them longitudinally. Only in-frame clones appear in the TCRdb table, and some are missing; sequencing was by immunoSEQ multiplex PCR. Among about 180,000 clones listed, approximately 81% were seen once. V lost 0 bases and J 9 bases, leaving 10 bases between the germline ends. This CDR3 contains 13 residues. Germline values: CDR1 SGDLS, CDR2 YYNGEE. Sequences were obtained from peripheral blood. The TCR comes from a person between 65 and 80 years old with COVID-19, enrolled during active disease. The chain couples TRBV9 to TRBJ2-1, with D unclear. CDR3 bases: TGTGCCAGCAGCGTAGGCTCAACGAGTGAGCAGTTCTTC. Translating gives CASSVGSTSEQFF.